This T cell receptor beta chain appears in the sequencing data of a study of cytomegalovirus exposure and HLA in healthy donors. Findings and limits, study-wide: Donor immune exposure was known only as CMV serostatus. Most likely, a cluster of highly shared sequence variants arose as a sequencing artifact. Cytomegalovirus association was listed for 150 or so TCR beta chains.

This clone was observed a handful of times. Its antigen remains unknown. The CDR3 is 13 amino acids. Germline V gives CDR1 MNHEY, CDR2 SVGAGI. The J segment lost 5 bases and the V segment lost 3 bases, leaving 3 bases of the junction unmatched. The PCR employed 60 Vbeta primers together with 13 Jbeta primers. Profiling relied on immunoSEQ multiplex PCR, and the TCRdb table lists in-frame clones only, not all of them. The sample yields about 120,000 clones, 78% seen once. The sequence derives from a young man in good health and CMV-seropositive. The sequencing sample was made of PBMCs. This rearrangement joins TRBV6-5 to TRBJ1-2; 7 nucleotides match TRBD1. CDR3 sequence: CASSYRDRYGYTF. The CDR3 DNA sequence: TGTGCCAGCAGTTATAGGGACAGATATGGCTACACCTTC.